The present T cell receptor beta chain was sequenced within a study of beta chain features in type 1 diabetes. Overall study: What patients shared with healthy donors was a similar profile of age, gender and cell yields. Summed over all samples, the examined sorted cells came to 85 million to 130 million. The study, taken as a whole, reports: When VDJ junctions were examined, type 1 diabetes patients showed fewer insertions and more deletions.

Turning to this clone: Its specificity is unknown.

Sequencing targeted expressed TCRB transcripts, as all isolated RNA had been reverse transcribed. Method: immunoSEQ multiplex PCR; TCRdb's copy keeps in-frame clones and lacks some. The table shows 680,000 or so clones, with roughly 16% occurring only once. Via CD45RO/CCR7/CD25/CD127/CD95/CD27, cells of the CD4+ naive, central memory, regulatory and stem cell-like memory subsets were sorted. The sample comprised naive CD4+ T cells from blood. The sequence was collected from a man aged 18 to 30 in good health.

The CDR3 sequence: CASSALGTFYREQFF. The CDR3 nucleotides are TGTGCCAGCAGCGCCCTTGGGACTTTCTATCGTGAGCAGTTCTTC. The V call is TRBV11-2, the J call TRBJ2-1, with D maybe TRBD2 (6 bases). V dropped 5 bases and J dropped 9 bases, with 20 bases sitting between them. The CDR3 extends over 15 amino acids. The germline V gene has CDR1 SGHAT and CDR2 FQNNGV.